The present T cell receptor (beta chain) was sequenced within a study of type 1 and type 2 diabetes patients. Amplification started from genomic DNA. Amplification of the beta chain CDR3 used 30 forward and 13 reverse multiplex primers. TCRdb recomputed calls from the multiplex PCR reads with MiXCR, one row per CDR3 protein. This sample carries a few hundred thousand distinct CDR3 sequences, roughly 48% of them seen once, and the ten largest clones take roughly an eighth. Trimming at V came to 5 bases and at J to 0 bases, leaving 4 bases not matched to a gene. The CDR3 spans 15 residues. The germline CDR1 and CDR2 sequences are LNHNV and YYDKDF (reference sequence).

The gene calls are TRBV15 and TRBJ2-1; 7 nucleotides agree with TRBD2. Specimen: peripheral blood mononuclear cells (PBMCs). The source of this sequence is a man aged 18 to 30 with type 2 diabetes. Here the CDR3 reads CATSVRTSSYNEQFF. The CDR3 DNA follows: TGTGCCACCAGCGTTAGGACTAGCTCCTACAATGAGCAGTTCTTC.